The 32 T cell receptor beta chains below all came from one sample that was sequenced in a study of cytomegalovirus exposure and HLA in healthy donors (dated by TCRdb to 2016 to 2017). The library was built by means of the immunoSEQ multiplex PCR assay. For the multiplex PCR, a mixture combining 60 forward primers for TCR Vbeta segments and 13 reverse primers for TCR Jbeta segments was used. Sourced from immuneACCESS, this table was stored by TCRdb with only in-frame sequences that have V and J called. A share of the clones is absent; for the studies checked, an unresolved V gene accounts for under half, and the remainder has no known explanation. The sample table lists 150,000 to 200,000 clones, roughly three quarters of them with a count of one. The ten largest clones represent about 9.5% of the sample. The sequencing sample was made of PBMCs. These receptors were collected from a man younger than 30 in good health and CMV-seropositive.

V and J are TRBV4-2 and TRBJ1-2; D gene unclear. Germline V gene data show CDR1 as LGHNA and CDR2 as YNFKEQ. V was pared by 2 bases and J by 7 bases, with 5 bases between. The CDR3 runs to 11 residues. For the CDR3, the DNA is TGTGCCAGCAGCCAACAGGCTGGCTACACCTTC. Amino acids: CASSQQAGYTF.

The chain links TRBV6-5 to TRBJ2-3; a weak D match, TRBD1 (6 bases). The V gene lost 4 bases and the J gene lost 0 bases, with 8 bases spanning the gap. The CDR3 loop spans 14 amino acids. Germline CDR1 MNHEY, CDR2 SVGAGI. CDR3 sequence reads: CASSLQGSTDTQYF. The CDR3 region has the DNA TGTGCCAGCAGTTTACAGGGTAGCACAGATACGCAGTATTTT.

The chain employs TRBV2 and TRBJ2-3; D is unresolved. CDR1 is SNHLY and CDR2 is FYNNEI in the germline V gene. CDR3 length: 15 amino acids. V shed 6 bases and J shed 1 base, with 14 bases lying between them. The CDR3 is CASRARGLGTDTQYF. CDR3 DNA: TGTGCCAGCAGAGCCAGAGGCTTGGGCACAGATACGCAGTATTTT. Using reference TRBV2 and TRBJ2-3 for the parts outside the CDR3, the full variable domain is EPEVTQTPSHQVTQMGQEVILRCVPISNHLYFYWYRQILGQKVEFLVSFYNNEISEKSEIFDDQFSVERPDGSNFTLKIRSTKLEDSAMYFCASRARGLGTDTQYFGPGTRLTVL.

In its sample, this clone was seen a few times. V is TRBV7-2 and J is TRBJ2-1; the D is unclear. The CDR3 is 15 amino acids. The V end was cut by 1 base, the J end by 2 bases, with 9 bases between. Germline CDR1 is SGHTA and CDR2 is FQGNSA. This CDR3 reads CASSLGFRAYNEQFF. The CDR3, as DNA: TGTGCCAGCAGCTTAGGTTTTAGAGCCTACAATGAGCAGTTCTTC. Variable domain in full (rest from reference TRBV7-2 and TRBJ2-1): GAGVSQSPSNKVTEKGKDVELRCDPISGHTALYWYRQSLGQGLEFLIYFQGNSAPDKSGLPSDRFSAERTGGSVSTLTIQRTQQEDSAVYLCASSLGFRAYNEQFFGPGTRLTVL.

This chain uses TRBV6-5 with TRBJ2-1; 14 nucleotides line up with TRBD2. The CDR3 sequence is 15 residues long. CDR1 MNHEY and CDR2 SVGAGI come from the germline V gene. Trimming cost V 5 bases and J 4 bases; bases outside gene matches: 1. The CDR3 nucleotides read TGTGCCAGCAGTGGGACTAGCGGGAGATACAATGAGCAGTTCTTC. Encoded protein: CASSGTSGRYNEQFF.

The chain links TRBV5-1 to TRBJ2-3, with D possibly TRBD1 on 6 matching bases. Germline CDR1 and CDR2: SGHRS and YFSETQ. This CDR3 is built from 14 residues. V lost 4 bases, J lost 2 bases, and 11 bases lay in between. CDR3 amino acids: CASSPGTYTDTQYF. The CDR3 DNA sequence: TGCGCCAGCAGCCCGGGGACATACACAGATACGCAGTATTTT.

The J gene is TRBJ2-3, the V gene TRBV7-6; 7 positions match TRBD1. The V gene end was trimmed by 5 bases and the J gene end by 4 bases; junction bases not matched to a gene: 6. The germline CDR1 and CDR2 sequences are SGHVS and FNYEAQ. This CDR3 spans 14 amino acids. The CDR3 DNA sequence: TGTGCCAGCAGCGCGCGACAGGGATCAGATACGCAGTATTTT. Translated: CASSARQGSDTQYF.

V usage is TRBV7-9 and J usage is TRBJ1-6; D is ambiguous. The CDR3 is 14 residues long. CDR1 is SEHNR and CDR2 is FQNEAQ in the germline V gene (reference sequence). Trimming took off 5 bases at V and 8 bases at J, with 13 bases between the two ends. The CDR3 loop is CASSPSNVDSPLHF. The DNA for the CDR3 is TGTGCCAGCAGCCCCAGTAATGTGGATTCACCCCTCCACTTT.

This clone is a singleton in its sample. V gene TRBV2 combines with J gene TRBJ2-7, with TRBD1 identical over 7 bases. CDR1 and CDR2 (germline): SNHLY, FYNNEI. The junction had 6 bases not matched to a gene; V was cut back by 7 bases and J by 0 bases. CDR3 length: 14 residues. CDR3 in amino acids: CASTINRGSYEQYF. CDR3 DNA sequence: TGTGCCAGCACCATAAACAGGGGCTCCTACGAGCAGTACTTC.

The chain is built from TRBV18 and TRBJ1-5; TRBD1 matches at 7 bases. CDR3 length: 18 residues. V trimming: 6 bases; J trimming: 1 base; junction bases outside the gene matches: 15. CDR1 is KGHSH and CDR2 is LQKENI in the germline V gene. In nucleotides, the CDR3 is TGTGCCAGCTCCCAAGTACACATCCCGACAGGGAGCAATCAGCCCCAGCATTTT. Its protein product is CASSQVHIPTGSNQPQHF. The entire variable domain, with the rest obtained from reference TRBV18 and TRBJ1-5, is as follows: NAGVMQNPRHLVRRRGQEARLRCSPMKGHSHVYWYRQLPEEGLKFMVYLQKENIIDESGMPKERFSAEFPKEGPSILRIQQVVRGDSAAYFCASSQVHIPTGSNQPQHFGDGTRLSIL.

V gene TRBV19 combines with J gene TRBJ2-2; D may be TRBD1 (7 bases). V lost 9 bases, J lost 4 bases, and 15 bases lay in between. Germline V CDR1 and CDR2: LNHDA, SQIVND (reference sequence). The CDR3 has 14 amino acids. In DNA, the CDR3 is TGTGCCAGCCTCAGGGGGGCAGGCACCGGGGAGCTGTTTTTT. Translating it yields CASLRGAGTGELFF.

The chain has TRBV19 and TRBJ1-5; 7 bases fit TRBD1. V lost 2 bases to trimming and J lost 6 bases; unmatched junction nucleotides: 4. Germline-derived CDR1 and CDR2 are LNHDA and SQIVND (reference sequence). This CDR3 comprises 14 residues. The CDR3 is CASSINRGGQPQHF. In DNA, the CDR3 is TGTGCCAGTAGTATAAACAGGGGAGGTCAGCCCCAGCATTTT. The whole variable domain, filled in from reference TRBV19 and TRBJ1-5, reads DGGITQSPKYLFRKEGQNVTLSCEQNLNHDAMYWYRQDPGQGLRLIYYSQIVNDFQKGDIAEGYSVSREKKESFPLTVTSAQKNPTAFYLCASSINRGGQPQHFGDGTRLSIL.

This chain uses TRBV4-1 with TRBJ1-2, with D unclear. Germline-derived CDR1 and CDR2 are MGHRA and YSYEKL. This CDR3 has 14 amino acids. Trimming stripped 0 bases from V and 1 base from J, with 6 bases between. CDR3 in amino acids: CASSQERGNYGYTF. Written as DNA, the CDR3 is TGCGCCAGCAGCCAAGAACGGGGTAACTATGGCTACACCTTC.

This sequence joins TRBV6-1 and TRBJ2-2, with 11 bases matching TRBD1. V lost 7 bases to trimming and J lost 3 bases; unmatched junction nucleotides: 4. Germline CDR1 MNHNS, CDR2 SASEGT. The CDR3 has 15 residues. CDR3 in DNA: TGTGCCAGCACTTGGGACAGGGGGTACACCGGGGAGCTGTTTTTT. Its translation is CASTWDRGYTGELFF.

This sequence joins TRBV6-4 and TRBJ2-1, with TRBD2 matching 11 bases. V gave up 3 bases and J gave up 9 bases; unmatched junction bases: 7. The CDR3 runs to 15 residues. Germline V gene sequence: CDR1 MRHNA, CDR2 SNTAGT. The CDR3 loop reads CASSESSGGASEQFF. CDR3 bases: TGTGCCAGCAGTGAGAGTAGCGGGGGGGCCAGTGAGCAGTTCTTC.

The chain is built from TRBV15 and TRBJ2-7; no definite D call. Per the germline V gene, CDR1 is LNHNV and CDR2 is YYDKDF (reference sequence). This CDR3 is built from 14 residues. Trimming removed 0 bases from V and 0 bases from J, with 6 bases in between. Written as DNA, the CDR3 is TGTGCCACCAGCAGAGAGCTAGACTCCTACGAGCAGTACTTC. Translated: CATSRELDSYEQYF.

The chain employs TRBV7-8 and TRBJ2-7, with D tentatively TRBD1 or TRBD2 (6 bases each). The germline V gene encodes CDR1 SGHVS and CDR2 FQNEAQ. The CDR3 length is 17 residues. The V end lost 5 bases, the J end lost 2 bases, and 22 bases lay between the germline ends. CDR3 DNA sequence: TGTGCCAGCAGCCTAGGGGGGAGGCCGGAAGATGCCTACGAGCAGTACTTC. Its protein is CASSLGGRPEDAYEQYF.

The gene calls are TRBV18 and TRBJ2-7, with D perhaps matching TRBD2 (7 bases). This CDR3 region has 15 residues. CDR1 KGHSH and CDR2 LQKENI come from the germline V gene. Trimming took 1 base from V and 3 from J, leaving 13 bases between them. The chain's CDR3 is CASSPRGGRIYEQYF. CDR3 DNA: TGTGCCAGCTCACCACGGGGGGGCCGGATCTACGAGCAGTACTTC. Full variable domain (missing parts from reference TRBV18 and TRBJ2-7): NAGVMQNPRHLVRRRGQEARLRCSPMKGHSHVYWYRQLPEEGLKFMVYLQKENIIDESGMPKERFSAEFPKEGPSILRIQQVVRGDSAAYFCASSPRGGRIYEQYFGPGTRLTVT.

This chain uses TRBV6-6 with TRBJ2-1, with D perhaps matching TRBD1 (5 bases). V lost 7 bases and J lost 0, with 13 bases in between. Germline CDR1 reads MNHNY; CDR2 reads SVGAGI (reference sequence). The CDR3 covers 15 residues. For the CDR3, the DNA is TGTGCCAGCACCCGACAGTTGGGCTCCTACAATGAGCAGTTCTTC. Protein: CASTRQLGSYNEQFF.

The chain carries TRBV4-3 and TRBJ1-1; 8 nucleotides align to TRBD1. Germline V lookup: CDR1 LGHNA, CDR2 YSLEER. CDR3 length: 16 amino acids. V shed 0 bases, J shed 11 bases, and the junction held 14 bases outside the gene matches. In DNA form, the CDR3 reads TGCGCCAGCAGCCAAGATCGGGCGGCAGGGGGCGTTTGGGCTTTCTTT. Amino acids: CASSQDRAAGGVWAFF.

The V call is TRBV15, the J call TRBJ1-3, with no clear D. The V end lost 3 bases, the J end lost 3 bases, and 9 bases lay between the germline ends. Per the germline V gene, CDR1 is LNHNV and CDR2 is YYDKDF (reference sequence). The CDR3 covers 14 residues. The CDR3 region has the DNA TGTGCCACCAGCAGGTCCAGCGATGGAAACACCATATATTTT. This codes for CATSRSSDGNTIYF.

V usage is TRBV18 and J usage is TRBJ2-1; 10 bases map to TRBD1. J gave up 15 bases and V 3 bases, and 5 bases lay outside the gene matches. CDR3 size: 12 residues. Germline V gives CDR1 KGHSH, CDR2 LQKENI. This CDR3 is CASSPGQGEVFF. CDR3 sequence (DNA): TGTGCCAGCTCACCTGGACAGGGGGAGGTGTTCTTC.

The sample holds one count of this clone. The chain carries TRBV7-9 and TRBJ1-4, with unresolved D. The CDR3 spans 14 residues. The V end was cut by 5 bases, the J end by 7 bases, with 14 bases between. Germline CDR1 SEHNR, CDR2 FQNEAQ (reference sequence). Written as DNA, the CDR3 is TGTGCCAGCAGCCACGACAATCGTCTTGAAAAACTGTTTTTT. Amino acids: CASSHDNRLEKLFF.

This chain connects TRBV10-3 to TRBJ1-1, with 8 bases identical to TRBD1. Per the germline V gene, CDR1 is ENHRY and CDR2 is SYGVKD. CDR3 length equals 14 residues. The V and J ends lost 4 bases and 4 bases, in that order; junction bases with no gene match: 5. The DNA for the CDR3 is TGTGCCATCAGTGCGGACAGGGTCGGCACTGAAGCTTTCTTT. This sequence encodes CAISADRVGTEAFF.

The CDR3 sequence is CASSARKLDSPLHF. CDR3 nucleotide sequence: TGTGCCAGCAGTGCAAGAAAGCTGGATTCACCCCTCCACTTT. This chain connects TRBV2 to TRBJ1-6; D not certain. Germline values: CDR1 SNHLY, CDR2 FYNNEI. CDR3 length: 14 residues. V lost 4 bases to trimming and J lost 8 bases, with 12 bases between them. Full variable domain (rest looked up from reference TRBV2 and TRBJ1-6): EPEVTQTPSHQVTQMGQEVILRCVPISNHLYFYWYRQILGQKVEFLVSFYNNEISEKSEIFDDQFSVERPDGSNFTLKIRSTKLEDSAMYFCASSARKLDSPLHFGNGTRLTVT.

V is TRBV11-2 and J is TRBJ2-7; D possibly corresponds to TRBD2 (6 bases). Germline loops: CDR1 SGHAT, CDR2 FQNNGV. The CDR3 runs 15 residues. Trimming left V 1 base short and J 3 bases short, with 13 bases between. The CDR3 loop reads CASSLVGAGYYEQYF. In DNA form, the CDR3 reads TGTGCCAGCAGCTTAGTGGGAGCGGGCTACTACGAGCAGTACTTC.

The chain combines TRBV2 with TRBJ2-3; TRBD2 matches 15 bases. Germline V gives CDR1 SNHLY, CDR2 FYNNEI. This CDR3 comprises 16 residues. V was clipped by 6 bases and J by 6 bases; unmatched bases: 7. The CDR3 coding sequence is TGTGCCAGCAGCCTCGGACTAGCGGGAGGGGGGGATACGCAGTATTTT. Its translation is CASSLGLAGGGDTQYF.

The V and J genes are TRBV7-2 and TRBJ2-7; D is perhaps TRBD1 (6 bases). The V end was cut by 5 bases, the J end by 5 bases, with 13 bases between. CDR3 length: 13 residues. The germline gives CDR1 SGHTA, CDR2 FQGNSA. CDR3 amino acids: CASSPQGLDEQYF. The CDR3 coding sequence is TGTGCCAGCAGCCCACAGGGTTTGGACGAGCAGTACTTC.

The CDR3 sequence is CAWSWEGLYEQYF. CDR3 nucleotides: TGTGCCTGGAGCTGGGAGGGCCTTTACGAGCAGTACTTC. The chain employs TRBV30 and TRBJ2-7; 7 bases align to TRBD2. V dropped 3 bases and J dropped 4; count of bases not matched to a gene: 6. CDR1 is GTSNPN, CDR2 SVGIG, per germline (reference sequence). This CDR3 region has 13 residues.

In regard to this clone: Germline is not matched at one junction end, which may reflect a read error. The genes are TRBV11-2 and TRBJ2-1, with D possibly matching TRBD1 (6 bases). This CDR3 region has 15 residues. Germline lookup yields CDR1 SGHAT and CDR2 FQNNGV. The CDR3, as DNA: TGTGCCAGCGGATCTGGGGCAGGGGCTTACAGTGAGCAGTTCTTC. Translated: CASGSGAGAYSEQFF.

The rearrangement uses TRBV5-1 and TRBJ2-3, with 8 nucleotides matching TRBD2. Per the germline V gene, CDR1 is SGHRS and CDR2 is YFSETQ. The length of the CDR3 is 14 residues. The V segment lost 4 bases and the J segment 5 bases; nucleotides outside the gene matches: 6. The CDR3 is CASSPGGQIDTQYF. As DNA, the CDR3 is TGCGCCAGCAGCCCGGGGGGGCAGATAGATACGCAGTATTTT.

This chain connects TRBV4-2 to TRBJ1-2, with D tentatively TRBD1 (5 bases). The CDR3 spans 15 residues. The ends were cut back, 0 bases at V and 6 bases at J, with 14 bases in the middle. The germline gives CDR1 LGHNA, CDR2 YNFKEQ. The CDR3 spells CASSQDRAGFNGYTF. For the CDR3, the DNA is TGTGCCAGCAGCCAAGATAGGGCAGGGTTTAATGGCTACACCTTC.